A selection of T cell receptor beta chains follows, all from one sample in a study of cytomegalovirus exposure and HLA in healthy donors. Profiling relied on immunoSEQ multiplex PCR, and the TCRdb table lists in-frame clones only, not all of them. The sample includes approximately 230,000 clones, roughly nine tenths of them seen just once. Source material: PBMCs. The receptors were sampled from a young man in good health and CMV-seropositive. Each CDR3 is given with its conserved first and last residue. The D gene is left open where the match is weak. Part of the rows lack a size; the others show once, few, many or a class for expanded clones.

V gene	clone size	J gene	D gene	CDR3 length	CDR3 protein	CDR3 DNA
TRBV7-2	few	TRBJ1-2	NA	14	CASSLGPGWSGYTF	TGTGCCAGCAGCTTAGGACCAGGGTGGTCTGGCTACACCTTC
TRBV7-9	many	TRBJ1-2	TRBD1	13	CASSSTGEGGYTF	TGTGCCAGCAGCTCCACAGGGGAAGGGGGCTACACCTTC
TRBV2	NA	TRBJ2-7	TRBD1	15	CASSFYRDRGIEQYF	TGTGCCAGCTCCTTTTACCGGGACAGGGGGATCGAGCAGTACTTC
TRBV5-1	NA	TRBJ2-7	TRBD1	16	CASRGGGDRGNYEQYF	TGCGCCAGCAGAGGTGGCGGGGACAGGGGAAACTACGAGCAGTACTTC
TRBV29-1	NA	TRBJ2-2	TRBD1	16	CSVAGDRGSNTGELFF	TGCAGCGTAGCGGGGGACAGGGGGTCCAACACCGGGGAGCTGTTTTTT
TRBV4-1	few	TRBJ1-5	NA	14	CASSQRTVNQPQHF	TGCGCCAGCAGCCAACGCACAGTAAATCAGCCCCAGCATTTT
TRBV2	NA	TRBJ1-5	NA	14	CASTVGTGDQPQHF	TGTGCCAGCACCGTCGGGACCGGGGATCAGCCCCAGCATTTT
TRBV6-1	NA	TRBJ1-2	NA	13	CASSDLISTGYTF	TGTGCCAGCAGTGACCTAATTTCGACGGGCTACACCTTC
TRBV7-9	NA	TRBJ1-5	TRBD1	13	CASSPGGSQPQHF	TGTGCCAGCAGCCCAGGGGGCAGTCAGCCCCAGCATTTT
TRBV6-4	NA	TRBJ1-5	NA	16	CASSDLVSTSNQPQHF	TGTGCCAGCAGTGACTTGGTGAGCACTAGCAATCAGCCCCAGCATTTT
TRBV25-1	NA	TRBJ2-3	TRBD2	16	CASSDWTSGTTDTQYF	TGTGCCAGCAGTGATTGGACTAGCGGGACGACAGATACGCAGTATTTT
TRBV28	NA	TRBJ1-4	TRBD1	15	CASSPAGTGYEKLFF	TGTGCCAGCAGCCCCGCCGGGACAGGGTATGAAAAACTGTTTTTT
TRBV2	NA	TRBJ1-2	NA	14	CASSEARQNYGYTF	TGTGCCAGCAGTGAGGCTCGACAGAACTATGGCTACACCTTC
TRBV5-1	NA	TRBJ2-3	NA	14	CASGGGRTTDTQYF	TGCGCCAGCGGGGGGGGCAGGACCACAGATACGCAGTATTTT
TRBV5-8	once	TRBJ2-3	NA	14	CASSLLGATDTQYF	TGTGCCAGCAGCTTGCTGGGGGCGACAGATACGCAGTATTTT
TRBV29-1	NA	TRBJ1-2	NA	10	CSARNDGYTF	TGCAGCGCGCGCAACGATGGCTACACCTTC
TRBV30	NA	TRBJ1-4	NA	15	CAWGHGGWSNEKLFF	TGTGCCTGGGGACACGGGGGGTGGAGTAATGAAAAACTGTTTTTT
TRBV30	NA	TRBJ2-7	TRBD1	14	CAWSAWDRTYEQYF	TGTGCCTGGAGTGCATGGGACAGAACCTACGAGCAGTACTTC
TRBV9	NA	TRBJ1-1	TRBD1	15	CASSVGDRASAEAFF	TGTGCCAGCAGCGTAGGGGACAGGGCATCCGCTGAAGCTTTCTTT
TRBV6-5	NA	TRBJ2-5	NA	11	CASLGPETQYF	TGTGCCAGCCTAGGTCCCGAGACCCAGTACTTC
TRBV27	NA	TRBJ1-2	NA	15	CASYGWEGLGYGYTF	TGTGCCAGCTACGGTTGGGAGGGGCTCGGCTATGGCTACACCTTC
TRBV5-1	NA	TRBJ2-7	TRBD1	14	CASSQGQLQHEQYF	TGCGCCAGCAGCCAGGGACAGCTTCAGCACGAGCAGTACTTC
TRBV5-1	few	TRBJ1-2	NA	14	CASSLDRVYYGYTF	TGCGCCAGCAGCTTGGACAGGGTATACTATGGCTACACCTTC
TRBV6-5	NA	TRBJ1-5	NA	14	CASSWTAVNQPQHF	TGTGCCAGCAGCTGGACAGCAGTCAATCAGCCCCAGCATTTT
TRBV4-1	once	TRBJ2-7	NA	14	CASSRERGTYEQYF	TGCGCCAGCAGCAGGGAGAGGGGAACCTACGAGCAGTACTTC
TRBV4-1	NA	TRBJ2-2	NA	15	CASSQAGANTGELFF	TGCGCCAGCAGCCAAGCGGGAGCGAACACCGGGGAGCTGTTTTTT